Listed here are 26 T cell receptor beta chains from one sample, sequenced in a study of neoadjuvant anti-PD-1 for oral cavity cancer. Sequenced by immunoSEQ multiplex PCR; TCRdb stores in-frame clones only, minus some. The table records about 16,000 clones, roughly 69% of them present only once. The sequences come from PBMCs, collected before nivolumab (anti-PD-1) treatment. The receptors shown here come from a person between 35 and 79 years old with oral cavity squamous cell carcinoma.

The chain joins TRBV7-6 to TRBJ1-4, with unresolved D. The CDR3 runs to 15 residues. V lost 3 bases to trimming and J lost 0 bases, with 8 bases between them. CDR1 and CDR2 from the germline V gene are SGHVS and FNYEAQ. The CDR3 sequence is CASSFSGSTNEKLFF. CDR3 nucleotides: TGTGCCAGCAGCTTCTCCGGCTCAACTAATGAAAAACTGTTTTTT.

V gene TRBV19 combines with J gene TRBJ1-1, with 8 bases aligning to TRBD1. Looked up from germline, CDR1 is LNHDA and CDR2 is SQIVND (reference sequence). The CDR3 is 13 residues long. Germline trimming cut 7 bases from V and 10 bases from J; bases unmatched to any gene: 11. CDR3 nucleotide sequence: TGTGCCAGTACGCCTGGGCAGGGGGCTGGAGCTTTCTTT. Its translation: CASTPGQGAGAFF.

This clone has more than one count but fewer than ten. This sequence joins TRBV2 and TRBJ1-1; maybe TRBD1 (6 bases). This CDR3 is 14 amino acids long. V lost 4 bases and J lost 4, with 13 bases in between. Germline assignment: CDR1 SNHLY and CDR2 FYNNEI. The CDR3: CASSAEGEGTEAFF. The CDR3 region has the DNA TGTGCCAGCAGTGCGGAGGGGGAGGGCACTGAAGCTTTCTTT.

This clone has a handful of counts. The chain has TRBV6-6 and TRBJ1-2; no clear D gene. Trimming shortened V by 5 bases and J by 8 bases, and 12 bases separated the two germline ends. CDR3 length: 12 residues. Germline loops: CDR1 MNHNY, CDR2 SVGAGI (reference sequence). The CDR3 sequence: CASSTSAQGYTF. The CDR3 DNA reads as TGTGCCAGCAGTACTTCAGCCCAGGGCTACACCTTC.

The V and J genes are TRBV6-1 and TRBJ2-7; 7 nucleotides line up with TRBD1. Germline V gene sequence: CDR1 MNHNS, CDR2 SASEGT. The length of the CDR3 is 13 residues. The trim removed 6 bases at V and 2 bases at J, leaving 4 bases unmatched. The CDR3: CASRSTGTYEQYF. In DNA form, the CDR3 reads TGTGCCAGCAGATCGACAGGGACCTACGAGCAGTACTTC.

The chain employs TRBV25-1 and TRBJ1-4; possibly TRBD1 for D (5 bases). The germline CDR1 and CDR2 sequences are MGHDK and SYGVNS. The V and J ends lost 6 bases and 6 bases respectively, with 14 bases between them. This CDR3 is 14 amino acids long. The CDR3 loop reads CASRVGGGDEKLFF. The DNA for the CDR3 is TGTGCCAGCAGGGTCGGGGGGGGAGATGAAAAACTGTTTTTT.

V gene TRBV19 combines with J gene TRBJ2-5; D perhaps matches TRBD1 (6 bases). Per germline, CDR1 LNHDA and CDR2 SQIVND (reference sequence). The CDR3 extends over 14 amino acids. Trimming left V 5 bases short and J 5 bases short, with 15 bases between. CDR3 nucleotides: TGTGCCAGTAGTCCGACGCCTCAGGGGGAGACCCAGTACTTC. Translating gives CASSPTPQGETQYF.

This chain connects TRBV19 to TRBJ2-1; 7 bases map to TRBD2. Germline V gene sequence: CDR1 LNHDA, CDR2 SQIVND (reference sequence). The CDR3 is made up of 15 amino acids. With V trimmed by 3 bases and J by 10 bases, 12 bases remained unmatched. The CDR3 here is CASSMIDAGVREQFF. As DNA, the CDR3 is TGTGCCAGTAGTATGATCGATGCGGGAGTGCGCGAGCAGTTCTTC.

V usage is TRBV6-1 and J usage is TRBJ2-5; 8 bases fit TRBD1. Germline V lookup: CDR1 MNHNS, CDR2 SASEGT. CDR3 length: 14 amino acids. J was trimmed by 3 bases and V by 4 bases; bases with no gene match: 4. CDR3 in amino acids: CASSGTGPEETQYF. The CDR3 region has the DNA TGTGCCAGCAGTGGGACAGGGCCCGAAGAGACCCAGTACTTC.

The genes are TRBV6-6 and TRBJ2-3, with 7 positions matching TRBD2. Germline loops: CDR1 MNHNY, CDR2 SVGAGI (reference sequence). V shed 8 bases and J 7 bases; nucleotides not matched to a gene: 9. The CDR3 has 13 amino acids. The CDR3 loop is CASWEREAYTQYF. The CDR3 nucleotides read TGTGCCAGCTGGGAGCGGGAAGCCTATACGCAGTATTTT.

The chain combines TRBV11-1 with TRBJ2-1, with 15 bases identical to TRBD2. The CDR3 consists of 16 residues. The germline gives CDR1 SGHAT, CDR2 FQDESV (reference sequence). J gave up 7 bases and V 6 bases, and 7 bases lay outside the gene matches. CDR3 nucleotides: TGTGCCAGCAGACTTTCCGGGACTAGCGGGAGGAATGAGCAGTTCTTC. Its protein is CASRLSGTSGRNEQFF.

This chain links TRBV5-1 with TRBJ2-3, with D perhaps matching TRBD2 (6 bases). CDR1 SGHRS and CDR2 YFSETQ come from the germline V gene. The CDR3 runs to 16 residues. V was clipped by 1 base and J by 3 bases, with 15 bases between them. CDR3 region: CASSLMAGTGTDTQYF. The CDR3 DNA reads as TGCGCCAGCAGCTTGATGGCGGGAACGGGGACAGATACGCAGTATTTT.

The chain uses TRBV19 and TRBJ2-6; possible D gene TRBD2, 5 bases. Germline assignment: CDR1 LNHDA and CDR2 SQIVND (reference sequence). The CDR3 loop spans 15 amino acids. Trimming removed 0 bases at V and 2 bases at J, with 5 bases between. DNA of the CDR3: TGTGCCAGTAGTATAGAGAGGGCTGGGGCCAACGTCCTGACTTTC. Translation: CASSIERAGANVLTF.

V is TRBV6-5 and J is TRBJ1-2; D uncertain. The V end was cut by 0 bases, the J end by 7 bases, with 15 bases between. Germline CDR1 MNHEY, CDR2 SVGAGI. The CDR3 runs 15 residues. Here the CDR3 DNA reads TGTGCCAGCAGTTACTCGACCGGAAGCATGTCTGGCTACACCTTC. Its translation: CASSYSTGSMSGYTF.

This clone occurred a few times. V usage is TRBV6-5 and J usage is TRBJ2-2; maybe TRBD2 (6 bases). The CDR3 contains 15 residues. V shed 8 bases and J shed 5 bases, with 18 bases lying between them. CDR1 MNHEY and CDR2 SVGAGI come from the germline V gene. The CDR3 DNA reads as TGTGCCAGCCGAACCGGGACTGAAAAGACCGGGGAGCTGTTTTTT. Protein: CASRTGTEKTGELFF.

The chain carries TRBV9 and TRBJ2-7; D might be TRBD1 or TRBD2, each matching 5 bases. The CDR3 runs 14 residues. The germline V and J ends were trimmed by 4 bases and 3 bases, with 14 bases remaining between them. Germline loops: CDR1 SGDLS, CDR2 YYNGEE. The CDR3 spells CASSPTGTSYEQYF. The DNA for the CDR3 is TGTGCCAGCAGCCCCACCGGGACCAGCTACGAGCAGTACTTC.

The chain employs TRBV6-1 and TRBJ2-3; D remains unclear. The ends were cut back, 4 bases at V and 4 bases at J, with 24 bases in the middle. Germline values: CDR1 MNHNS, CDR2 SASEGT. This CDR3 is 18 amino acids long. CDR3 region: CASSGTPIEWGQADTQYF. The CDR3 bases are TGTGCCAGCAGTGGAACCCCGATAGAATGGGGTCAAGCAGATACGCAGTATTTT.

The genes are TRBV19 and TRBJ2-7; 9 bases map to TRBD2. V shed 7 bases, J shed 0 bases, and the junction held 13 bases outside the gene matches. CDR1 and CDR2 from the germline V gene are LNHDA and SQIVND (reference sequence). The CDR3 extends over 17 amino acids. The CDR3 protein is CASKITPGLAISYEQYF. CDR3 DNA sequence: TGTGCCAGTAAGATCACCCCGGGACTAGCAATCTCCTACGAGCAGTACTTC.

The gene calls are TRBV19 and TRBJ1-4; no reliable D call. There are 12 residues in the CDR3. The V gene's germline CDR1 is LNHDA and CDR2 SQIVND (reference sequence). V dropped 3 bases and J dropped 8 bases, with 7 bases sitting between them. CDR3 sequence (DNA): TGTGCCAGTAGTATGACTGGCGAAAAACTGTTTTTT. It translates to CASSMTGEKLFF.

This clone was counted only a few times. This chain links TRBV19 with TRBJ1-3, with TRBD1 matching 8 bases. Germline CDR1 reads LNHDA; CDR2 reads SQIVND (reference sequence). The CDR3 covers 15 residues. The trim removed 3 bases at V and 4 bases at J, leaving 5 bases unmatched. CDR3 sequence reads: CASSIGRGPGNTIYF. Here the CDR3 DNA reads TGTGCCAGTAGTATTGGCAGGGGGCCCGGAAACACCATATATTTT. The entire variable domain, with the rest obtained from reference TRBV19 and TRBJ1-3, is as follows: DGGITQSPKYLFRKEGQNVTLSCEQNLNHDAMYWYRQDPGQGLRLIYYSQIVNDFQKGDIAEGYSVSREKKESFPLTVTSAQKNPTAFYLCASSIGRGPGNTIYFGEGSWLTVV.

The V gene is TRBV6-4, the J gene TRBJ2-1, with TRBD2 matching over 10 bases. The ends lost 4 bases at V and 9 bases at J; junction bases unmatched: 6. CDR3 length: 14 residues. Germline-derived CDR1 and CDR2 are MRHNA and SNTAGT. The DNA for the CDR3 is TGTGCCAGCAGTGCCCTAGCGGGAGAAGCTGAGCAGTTCTTC. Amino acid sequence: CASSALAGEAEQFF.

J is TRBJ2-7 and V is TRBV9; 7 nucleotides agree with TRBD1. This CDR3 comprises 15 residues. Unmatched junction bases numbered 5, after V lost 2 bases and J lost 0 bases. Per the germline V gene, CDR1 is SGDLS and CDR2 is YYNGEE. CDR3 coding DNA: TGTGCCAGCAGCGTTCGACAGGGACACTCCTACGAGCAGTACTTC. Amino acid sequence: CASSVRQGHSYEQYF.

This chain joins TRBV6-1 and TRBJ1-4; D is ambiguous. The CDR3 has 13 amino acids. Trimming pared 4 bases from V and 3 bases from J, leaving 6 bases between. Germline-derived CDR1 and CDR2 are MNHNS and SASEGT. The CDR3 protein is CASSGRSNEKLFF. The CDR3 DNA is TGTGCCAGCAGTGGCCGCTCTAATGAAAAACTGTTTTTT.

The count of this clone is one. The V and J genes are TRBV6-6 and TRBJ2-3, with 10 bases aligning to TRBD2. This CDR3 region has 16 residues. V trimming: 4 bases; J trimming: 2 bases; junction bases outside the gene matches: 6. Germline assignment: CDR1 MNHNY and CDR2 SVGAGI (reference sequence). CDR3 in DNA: TGTGCCAGCAGTTTCCGGACTAGCGGTTACACAGATACGCAGTATTTT. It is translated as CASSFRTSGYTDTQYF.

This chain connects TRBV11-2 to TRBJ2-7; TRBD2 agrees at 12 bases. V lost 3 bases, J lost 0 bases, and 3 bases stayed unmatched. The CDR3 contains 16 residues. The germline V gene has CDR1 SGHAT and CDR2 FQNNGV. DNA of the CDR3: TGTGCCAGCAGCTTTTCACTAGCGGGGGGCTCCTACGAGCAGTACTTC. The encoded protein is CASSFSLAGGSYEQYF.

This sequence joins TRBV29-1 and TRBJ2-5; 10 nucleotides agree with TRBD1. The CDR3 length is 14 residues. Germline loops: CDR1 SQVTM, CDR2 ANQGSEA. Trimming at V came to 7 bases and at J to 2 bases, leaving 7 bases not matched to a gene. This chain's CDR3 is CSGSGTGVQETQYF. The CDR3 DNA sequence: TGCAGCGGCTCCGGGACAGGGGTACAAGAGACCCAGTACTTC.